This T cell receptor beta chain is from a study of T-cell memory formation after mild COVID-19. TCRdb reprocessed the 5' RACE reads via MiXCR and lists one record per CDR3 protein. The data show some 150,000 distinct CDR3 sequences, 6% to 6.5% seen once. This clonotype was detected many times. Germline V gives CDR1 SGDLS, CDR2 YYNGEE. V was clipped by 2 bases and J by 6 bases; unmatched bases: 15. The CDR3 is 17 amino acids. Input material: PBMCs or a T cell subset sorted from them (not recorded which). The chain has TRBV9 and TRBJ2-3, with 7 bases fitting TRBD1. This receptor was identified in an adult woman who had mild COVID-19 (a few samples of this study predate the infection). Cell type and time point are not known. CDR3 loop: CASSVLPGTVKVDTQYF. The DNA of the CDR3 is TGTGCCAGCAGCGTGCTTCCCGGGACAGTGAAGGTTGATACGCAGTATTTT.